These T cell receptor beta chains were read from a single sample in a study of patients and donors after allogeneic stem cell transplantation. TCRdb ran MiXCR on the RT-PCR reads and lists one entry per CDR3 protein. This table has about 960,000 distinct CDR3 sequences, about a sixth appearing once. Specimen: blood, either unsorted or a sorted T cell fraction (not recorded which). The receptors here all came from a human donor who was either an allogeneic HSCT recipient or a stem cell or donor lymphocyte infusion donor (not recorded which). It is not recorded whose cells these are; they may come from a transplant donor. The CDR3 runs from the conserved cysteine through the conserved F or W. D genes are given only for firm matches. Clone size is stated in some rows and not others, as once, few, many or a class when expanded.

cdr3_nt: TGTGCCAGCAGCAACGAGGGAGCCTTTGGCCGGGGTTATGGCTACACCTTC; cdr3_aa: CASSNEGAFGRGYGYTF; v_call: TRBV28; j_call: TRBJ1-2; clone_size: few; d_call: NA
cdr3_nt: TGTGCCAGCAGCTACCAAGAGACCCAGTACTTC; cdr3_aa: CASSYQETQYF; v_call: TRBV18; j_call: TRBJ2-5; clone_size: many; d_call: NA
cdr3_nt: TGTGCCAGCGGTTTCCTGCGGGTTCAGCCCCAGCATTTT; cdr3_aa: CASGFLRVQPQHF; v_call: TRBV12-3/TRBV12-4; j_call: TRBJ1-5; clone_size: few; d_call: NA
cdr3_nt: TGTGCCACCAGTGATCGCGACAGGGAGGGCTATGGCTACACCTTC; cdr3_aa: CATSDRDREGYGYTF; v_call: TRBV24-1; j_call: TRBJ1-2; clone_size: many; d_call: TRBD1
cdr3_nt: TGTGCCAGCAGTTACCCCGGTGGCCACAAAAAGCGACCGGAGCAGTTCTTC; cdr3_aa: CASSYPGGHKKRPEQFF; v_call: TRBV6-5; j_call: TRBJ2-1; clone_size: NA; d_call: NA
cdr3_nt: TGTGCCAGTAGTATAGTCTCGATAGCAGCCGGCTACAATGAGCAGTTCTTC; cdr3_aa: CASSIVSIAAGYNEQFF; v_call: TRBV19; j_call: TRBJ2-1; clone_size: few; d_call: NA
cdr3_nt: TGTGCCAGCAGCTCCGGGGGGGGAACAGTTAGCAATCAGCCCCAGCATTTT; cdr3_aa: CASSSGGGTVSNQPQHF; v_call: TRBV7-9; j_call: TRBJ1-5; clone_size: NA; d_call: NA
cdr3_nt: TGTGCCATCAGCATAACAGGGGAAGACTACAATGAGCAGTCCTTC; cdr3_aa: CAISITGEDYNEQSF; v_call: TRBV10-3; j_call: TRBJ2-1; clone_size: NA; d_call: TRBD1
cdr3_nt: TGCAGTGCCACTCCCCCGGAGCGGGAGGAACGCGGAACGCAGTATTTT; cdr3_aa: CSATPPEREERGTQYF; v_call: TRBV20-1; j_call: TRBJ2-3; clone_size: NA; d_call: TRBD2
cdr3_nt: TGTGCCTGGAGTGTACGGCAGGGGGGTGGCCATAATTCACCCCTCCACTTT; cdr3_aa: CAWSVRQGGGHNSPLHF; v_call: TRBV30; j_call: TRBJ1-6; clone_size: NA; d_call: TRBD1
cdr3_nt: TGTGCCAGCAGTTCCTACCCTAGGGCTGGGGCCAACGTCCTGACTTTC; cdr3_aa: CASSSYPRAGANVLTF; v_call: TRBV6-2/TRBV6-3; j_call: TRBJ2-6; clone_size: once; d_call: NA
cdr3_nt: TGTGCCAGCAGTCGGACTAGCGGGGCCCGGGGCCTCGAGCAGTACTTC; cdr3_aa: CASSRTSGARGLEQYF; v_call: TRBV12-3/TRBV12-4; j_call: TRBJ2-7; clone_size: few; d_call: TRBD2
cdr3_nt: TGTGCCAGCGGCCTCGACAGGGTCAGTCAGCCCCAGCATTTT; cdr3_aa: CASGLDRVSQPQHF; v_call: TRBV12-3/TRBV12-4; j_call: TRBJ1-5; clone_size: NA; d_call: TRBD1
cdr3_nt: TGTGCCAGCAGTGAATACTCTTCACCCCTCCACTTT; cdr3_aa: CASSEYSSPLHF; v_call: TRBV25-1; j_call: TRBJ1-6; clone_size: NA; d_call: NA
cdr3_nt: TGTGCCACCAGTGATGCTTCAGGGGGCTCCACTGAAGCTTTCTTT; cdr3_aa: CATSDASGGSTEAFF; v_call: TRBV24-1; j_call: TRBJ1-1; clone_size: NA; d_call: TRBD1
cdr3_nt: TGCAGTGCTACCCCCGGCAGCATGGGAGAGACCCAGTACTTC; cdr3_aa: CSATPGSMGETQYF; v_call: TRBV20-1; j_call: TRBJ2-5; clone_size: NA; d_call: NA
cdr3_nt: TGTGCCAGCAGCTTAACGGATTTCCAGTACTTC; cdr3_aa: CASSLTDFQYF; v_call: TRBV7-9; j_call: TRBJ2-5; clone_size: NA; d_call: NA
cdr3_nt: TGTGCCAGCAGCGTAGCTGAGGGGCGCTATGGCTACACCTTC; cdr3_aa: CASSVAEGRYGYTF; v_call: TRBV9; j_call: TRBJ1-2; clone_size: once; d_call: NA
cdr3_nt: TGTGCCTGGAGCCTTTTTACGGGGCCCGCCTACGAGCAGTACTTC; cdr3_aa: CAWSLFTGPAYEQYF; v_call: TRBV30; j_call: TRBJ2-7; clone_size: NA; d_call: NA
cdr3_nt: TGTGCCAGCAGCCCTACCTCCGACAGATTTTATGGCTACACCTTC; cdr3_aa: CASSPTSDRFYGYTF; v_call: TRBV6-1; j_call: TRBJ1-2; clone_size: few; d_call: NA
cdr3_nt: TGTGCCAGCATAGTGAACATAGCGGGAGGTGAGCAGTTCTTC; cdr3_aa: CASIVNIAGGEQFF; v_call: TRBV2; j_call: TRBJ2-1; clone_size: few; d_call: TRBD2
cdr3_nt: TGCAGTGCCCTAGGAGGGGCGGGTAACTATGGCTACACCTTC; cdr3_aa: CSALGGAGNYGYTF; v_call: TRBV20-1; j_call: TRBJ1-2; clone_size: NA; d_call: NA
cdr3_nt: TGTGCCAGCAGCCAAGAATGGGGGACTAGCGGGAGTATACTAGCCAAAAACATTCAGTACTTC; cdr3_aa: CASSQEWGTSGSILAKNIQYF; v_call: TRBV3-1; j_call: TRBJ2-4; clone_size: NA; d_call: TRBD2
cdr3_nt: TGTGCCAGCAGGAACAGTTGGACAGATACGCAGTATTTT; cdr3_aa: CASRNSWTDTQYF; v_call: TRBV11-1; j_call: TRBJ2-3; clone_size: few; d_call: NA
cdr3_nt: TGCGCCAGCAGCTTGGGGACAGCATCCTACAATGAGCAGTTCTTC; cdr3_aa: CASSLGTASYNEQFF; v_call: TRBV5-1; j_call: TRBJ2-1; clone_size: many; d_call: NA
cdr3_nt: TGCGCCAGCAGCCGCCAAGACCTCCAGGGCCCTTATGGCTACACCTTC; cdr3_aa: CASSRQDLQGPYGYTF; v_call: TRBV4-3; j_call: TRBJ1-2; clone_size: few; d_call: NA
cdr3_nt: TGTGCCAGCAGTTTAAGGACAGGGGGCTCCTACGAGCAGTACTTC; cdr3_aa: CASSLRTGGSYEQYF; v_call: TRBV27; j_call: TRBJ2-7; clone_size: NA; d_call: TRBD1